This T cell receptor (beta chain) emerged from a study of T cell responses to AZD1222 COVID-19 vaccine. Method: immunoSEQ multiplex PCR; TCRdb's copy keeps in-frame clones and lacks some. The table has 85,000 or so clones, 80% to 95% seen once. V lost 3 bases and J 3 bases, leaving 4 bases between the germline ends. The CDR3 length is 12 residues. Per the germline V gene, CDR1 is SGHDN and CDR2 is FVKESK. Second doses at about 4 or about 12 weeks were pooled. This clone was detected once. This receptor was obtained from an adult who received the AZD1222 COVID-19 vaccine. Sequencing was performed on peripheral blood, taken 28 days after the second AZD1222 dose. The rearrangement uses TRBV14 and TRBJ2-3; D uncertain. CDR3 sequence reads: CASSQNTDTQYF. CDR3 in DNA: TGTGCCAGCAGCCAGAATACAGATACGCAGTATTTT.